The clone carrying this T cell receptor (beta chain) was counted once. As yet, its antigen is unknown. The germline V gene encodes CDR1 MNHEY and CDR2 SMNVEV (reference sequence). The V and J ends lost 6 bases and 0 bases respectively, with 11 bases between them. CDR3 length: 14 residues. These data originate in a study of CD4 T cells in relation to SARS-CoV-2 and coronaviruses. Across the whole study: TCR beta CDR3s were sequenced after roughly ten-day antigen culture of PBMCs. Notes on the study in general: No donor gave both pre-pandemic and post-infection samples.

TCRdb's table, derived via immunoSEQ multiplex PCR, lists solely in-frame clones and lacks some. The sample records 14,000 or so clones, roughly 78% being singletons. Unexposed donor CD4+ T cells date from about 2011-2018, before the COVID-19 pandemic. The cells were cultured for about ten days before CD4+ T cells were isolated. Half the medium was replaced with IL-2 medium on days 3 and 7. The source material was CD4+ T cells from PBMCs, cultured in vitro. The receptor was derived from a human donor in good health. This sequence joins TRBV27 and TRBJ1-2; D unclear. This CDR3 is CASRLDSANYGYTF. The CDR3 nucleotides read TGTGCCAGCAGACTCGACTCAGCTAACTATGGCTACACCTTC.